This passage covers 10 T cell receptor beta chains from one sample sequenced in a study of T cells in Graves' hyperthyroidism and ophthalmopathy. TCR beta CDR3 regions were amplified from RNA. The study used the HTBI primer set for a first-round RT-PCR of the TCR CDR3. TCRdb reprocessed the multiplex PCR reads with MiXCR, giving one entry per CDR3 protein. The sample has 400,000 to 450,000 distinct CDR3 sequences, about 15% seen once; the top ten hold 13%. The source material was blood. These receptors came from a man aged 18 to 35 with Graves' ophthalmopathy.

This clonotype has ten or more counts. The CDR3 region is CASSSGTGPQETQYF. DNA of the CDR3: TGTGCCAGCAGCTCGGGGACAGGACCACAAGAGACCCAGTACTTC. The chain has TRBV11-2 and TRBJ2-5; 8 bases fit TRBD1. With 4 bases clipped from V and 2 bases from J, the junction kept 6 bases outside the gene matches. This CDR3 contains 15 residues. In germline, CDR1 is SGHAT, CDR2 FQNNGV.

This clonotype was counted many times. The chain employs TRBV24-1 and TRBJ1-3; the D is unclear. With 0 bases removed from V and 4 bases from J, the gap between germline ends came to 3 bases. The germline CDR1 and CDR2 sequences are KGHDR and SFDVKD. The CDR3 is 13 amino acids. For the CDR3, the DNA is TGTGCCACCAGTGATTTGCTCGGAAACACCATATATTTT. Its protein is CATSDLLGNTIYF.

This clonotype was seen a few times. The rearrangement uses TRBV10-3 and TRBJ1-1, with D possibly TRBD1 on 5 matching bases. CDR3 length: 14 amino acids. V was pared by 3 bases and J by 3 bases, with 11 bases between. Germline V gene data show CDR1 as ENHRY and CDR2 as SYGVKD. The CDR3 loop is CAISDRVGDTEAFF. The CDR3 DNA reads as TGTGCCATCAGTGACAGGGTAGGGGACACTGAAGCTTTCTTT.

V gene TRBV19 combines with J gene TRBJ2-7, with D perhaps TRBD1 (5 bases). This CDR3 contains 14 residues. V dropped 3 bases and J dropped 4 bases, with 13 bases sitting between them. Germline values: CDR1 LNHDA, CDR2 SQIVND (reference sequence). This CDR3 is CASSIPGLGYEQYF. DNA of the CDR3: TGTGCCAGTAGTATTCCAGGGCTCGGGTACGAGCAGTACTTC.

This clonotype was counted many times. Here the CDR3 DNA reads TGCAGTGCTAAGGTCGAAACGGGTGGCTACACCTTC. Its translation is CSAKVETGGYTF. The chain links TRBV20-1 to TRBJ1-2; no clear D gene. The germline V gene encodes CDR1 DFQATT and CDR2 SNEGSKA (reference sequence). With 4 bases removed from V and 7 bases from J, the gap between germline ends came to 13 bases. This CDR3 has 12 amino acids.

The sample holds many counts of this clonotype. The CDR3 region is CASLEGGPYNEQFF. The CDR3 DNA reads as TGTGCCAGCTTAGAAGGAGGACCTTACAATGAGCAGTTCTTC. The V gene is TRBV7-9, the J gene TRBJ2-1; possible D gene TRBD2, 5 bases. This CDR3 is built from 14 residues. The V gene's germline CDR1 is SEHNR and CDR2 FQNEAQ (reference sequence). V was trimmed by 8 bases and J by 4 bases, leaving 15 bases between them.

The chain joins TRBV7-4 to TRBJ1-2, with 9 positions matching TRBD1. This CDR3 region has 15 residues. J lost 7 bases, V lost 6 bases, and 12 bases had no gene match. CDR1 SGHVT and CDR2 SQSDAQ come from the germline V gene. In DNA form, the CDR3 reads TGTGCCAGCAGACAGAGACCGGGACAGGGAAGTGGCTACACCTTC. Translation: CASRQRPGQGSGYTF. Using reference TRBV7-4 and TRBJ1-2 for the parts outside the CDR3, the full variable domain is GAGVSQSPRYKVAKRGRDVALRCDSISGHVTLYWYRQTLGQGSEVLTYSQSDAQRDKSGRPSGRFSAERPERSVSTLKIQRTEQGDSAVYLCASRQRPGQGSGYTFGSGTRLTVV.

This clonotype showed up just a few times. The chain uses TRBV6-1 and TRBJ2-7, with TRBD1 matching over 10 bases. V lost 6 bases to trimming and J lost 7 bases; unmatched junction nucleotides: 6. CDR1 is MNHNS, CDR2 SASEGT, per germline. There are 13 residues in the CDR3. CDR3 coding DNA: TGTGCCAGCAGACCCAGGACAGGGGGTGAGCAGTACTTC. Protein: CASRPRTGGEQYF.

This clonotype has at least ten counts. This chain connects TRBV6-1 to TRBJ2-1; 7 bases fit TRBD1. V lost 4 bases to trimming and J lost 6 bases; unmatched junction nucleotides: 12. Germline V CDR1 and CDR2: MNHNS, SASEGT. The CDR3 extends over 16 amino acids. The CDR3 is CASSGPFLRQGNEQFF. CDR3 nucleotide sequence: TGTGCCAGCAGTGGCCCCTTTTTAAGACAGGGCAATGAGCAGTTCTTC.

The chain combines TRBV2 with TRBJ2-1, with 15 positions matching TRBD2. Losses at the gene ends were 4 bases for V and 8 bases for J; bases not matched to a gene: 6. Germline lookup yields CDR1 SNHLY and CDR2 FYNNEI. The CDR3 extends over 16 amino acids. CDR3 sequence (DNA): TGTGCCAGCAGTGCCGGGACTAGCGGGGGGCGATATGAGCAGTTCTTC. Its translation is CASSAGTSGGRYEQFF.